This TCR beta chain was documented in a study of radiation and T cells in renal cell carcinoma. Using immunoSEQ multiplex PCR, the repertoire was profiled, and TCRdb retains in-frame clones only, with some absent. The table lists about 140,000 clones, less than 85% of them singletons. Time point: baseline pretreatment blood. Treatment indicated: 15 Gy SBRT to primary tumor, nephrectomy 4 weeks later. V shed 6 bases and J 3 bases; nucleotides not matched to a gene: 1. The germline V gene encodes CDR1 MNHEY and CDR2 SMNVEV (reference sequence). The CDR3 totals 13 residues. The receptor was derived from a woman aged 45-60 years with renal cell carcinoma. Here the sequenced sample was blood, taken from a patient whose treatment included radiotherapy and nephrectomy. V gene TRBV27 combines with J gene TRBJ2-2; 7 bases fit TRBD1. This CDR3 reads CASRTGYTGELFF. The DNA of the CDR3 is TGTGCCAGCAGGACAGGGTACACCGGGGAGCTGTTTTTT.